The entry below describes one TCR beta chain. This record belongs to a study of control samples from healthy donors and cancer patients. Profiling relied on immunoSEQ multiplex PCR, and the TCRdb table lists in-frame clones only, not all of them. The data show around 130,000 clones, nearly 90% seen once. Trimming cost V 5 bases and J 8 bases, with 12 bases left between them. The CDR3 is made up of 12 amino acids. The germline V gene has CDR1 PRHDT and CDR2 FYEKMQ (reference sequence). V usage is TRBV13 and J usage is TRBJ1-1; D ambiguous. Input material: blood. This sequence originates from a man aged 50 or older in good health. Here the CDR3 DNA reads TGTGCCAGCAGCCGAGAACAAACCGAAGCTTTCTTT. The encoded protein is CASSREQTEAFF.